Shown below are 18 T cell receptor beta chains from a single sample sequenced in a study of T cell repertoires in cytomegalovirus infection. One entry per CDR3 protein, called by TCRdb with MiXCR from the reads. The data contain just over 300,000 distinct CDR3 sequences, roughly a sixth of them singletons. Sequencing input: PBMCs. These receptors were obtained from a human donor in good health (CMV status not recorded). Some clones in this sample may be carry-over from other donors' samples.

The CDR3 is CASSSSNDNEKLFF. The CDR3 DNA sequence: TGTGCCAGCAGTTCTTCAAATGATAATGAAAAACTGTTTTTT. The chain combines TRBV12-3 or TRBV12-4 with TRBJ1-4; D gene ambiguous. The V and J ends lost 4 bases and 4 bases respectively, with 10 bases between them. The CDR3 runs to 14 residues.

V usage is TRBV6-2 or TRBV6-3 and J usage is TRBJ1-1, with D hard to call. Trimming took 3 bases from V and 4 from J, leaving 12 bases between them. The CDR3 totals 14 residues. Germline lookup yields CDR1 MNHEY and CDR2 SVGEGT. CDR3 in DNA: TGTGCCAGCAGTTATAGGGCAGCGAGCACTGAAGCTTTCTTT. Translation: CASSYRAASTEAFF.

This clonotype was observed a few times. The rearrangement joins TRBV20-1 to TRBJ1-4, with D maybe TRBD1 (6 bases). This CDR3 comprises 14 residues. Trimming took 0 bases from V and 10 from J, leaving 15 bases between them. Per germline, CDR1 DFQATT and CDR2 SNEGSKA (reference sequence). The CDR3 protein is CSARDEGGPRKLFF. The CDR3 region has the DNA TGCAGTGCTAGAGATGAAGGGGGACCGAGAAAACTGTTTTTT.

This clonotype appeared a few times. The rearrangement uses TRBV20-1 and TRBJ2-5; 9 bases map to TRBD1. Germline V gene data show CDR1 as DFQATT and CDR2 as SNEGSKA (reference sequence). The J segment lost 4 bases and the V segment lost 3 bases, leaving 6 bases of the junction unmatched. The CDR3 totals 14 residues. The CDR3 region is CSASGQGRTETQYF. CDR3 sequence (DNA): TGCAGTGCTAGCGGACAGGGGAGGACAGAGACCCAGTACTTC.

The chain uses TRBV10-3 and TRBJ1-4, with 9 bases aligning to TRBD1. Germline V lookup: CDR1 ENHRY, CDR2 SYGVKD. V shed 10 bases, J shed 8 bases, and the junction held 8 bases outside the gene matches. CDR3 length equals 13 residues. The CDR3 is CASSGTGKEKLFF. For the CDR3, the DNA is TGTGCCAGCTCCGGGACAGGGAAAGAAAAACTGTTTTTT.

This clonotype showed up many times. The chain links TRBV7-6 to TRBJ2-2; 7 nucleotides agree with TRBD1. Trimming took 1 base from V and 6 from J; bases not matched to a gene: 8. Looked up from germline, CDR1 is SGHVS and CDR2 is FNYEAQ. The CDR3 has 16 amino acids. The CDR3 region has the DNA TGTGCCAGCAGCTTAGAATTAGCGCAGGGGGCCGGGGAGCTGTTTTTT. Protein: CASSLELAQGAGELFF.

V and J are TRBV14 and TRBJ2-7; D gene uncertain. The V end was cut by 4 bases, the J end by 6 bases, with 13 bases between. The CDR3 length is 13 residues. The germline V gene has CDR1 SGHDN and CDR2 FVKESK. This chain's CDR3 is CASSPRTRGEQYF. In DNA, the CDR3 is TGTGCCAGCAGCCCCCGGACCCGCGGCGAGCAGTACTTC.

The V call is TRBV2, the J call TRBJ1-2; no clear D gene. V lost 2 bases, J lost 2 bases, and 6 bases lay in between. The CDR3 length is 13 residues. Per germline, CDR1 SNHLY and CDR2 FYNNEI. Written as DNA, the CDR3 is TGTGCCAGCAGTGAACCGCCAAACTATGGCTACACCTTC. It specifies CASSEPPNYGYTF.

A few counts support this clonotype. The J gene is TRBJ2-3, the V gene TRBV20-1, with 9 bases fitting TRBD2. This CDR3 region has 14 residues. Germline V gene sequence: CDR1 DFQATT, CDR2 SNEGSKA (reference sequence). With V trimmed by 0 bases and J by 4 bases, 2 bases remained unmatched. CDR3 loop: CSARDSGGPDTQYF. The CDR3 DNA reads TGCAGTGCTAGAGATAGCGGGGGTCCAGATACGCAGTATTTT.

This clonotype was recorded many times. This rearrangement joins TRBV7-2 to TRBJ2-2; TRBD1 agrees at 7 bases. The trim removed 5 bases at V and 5 bases at J, leaving 11 bases unmatched. Germline CDR1 SGHTA, CDR2 FQGNSA. The CDR3 spans 16 residues. The CDR3 DNA is TGTGCCAGCAGCCAACTGGGGACAGAGGGGACCGGGGAGCTGTTTTTT. It encodes CASSQLGTEGTGELFF.

The sample holds a few counts of this clonotype. The chain joins TRBV6-2 or TRBV6-3 to TRBJ2-2; tentative D call: TRBD1 (6 bases). V was clipped by 6 bases and J by 3 bases, with 11 bases between them. The V gene's germline CDR1 is MNHEY and CDR2 SVGEGT. The CDR3 covers 14 residues. This CDR3 reads CASRRQEDTGELFF. As DNA, the CDR3 is TGTGCCAGCAGAAGACAGGAGGACACCGGGGAGCTGTTTTTT.

As concerns this clonotype: A junction end diverges from the germline sequence, so it may reflect a read error. V gene TRBV7-2 combines with J gene TRBJ2-7; perhaps TRBD1 as D (6 bases). Germline loops: CDR1 SGHTA, CDR2 FQGNSA. This CDR3 is built from 14 residues. The CDR3 nucleotides read TGTGTCAGCAAAAGGGGGACCCACGACTACGAGCAGTACTTC. It translates to CVSKRGTHDYEQYF.

At least ten counts were recorded for this clonotype. The chain carries TRBV12-3 or TRBV12-4 and TRBJ1-1, with TRBD1 as a possible D gene (5 bases). The CDR3 covers 15 residues. V was shortened by 1 base and J by 3 bases, with 12 bases between the two germline ends. CDR3 in DNA: TGTGCCAGCAGTTTAGAAGTCATGGGACACACTGAAGCTTTCTTT. As protein: CASSLEVMGHTEAFF.

This clonotype was counted only a few times. V is TRBV19 and J is TRBJ2-5, with 8 bases identical to TRBD2. This CDR3 contains 14 residues. CDR1 is LNHDA, CDR2 SQIVND, per germline (reference sequence). The trim removed 7 bases at V and 0 bases at J, leaving 4 bases unmatched. The CDR3 reads CASMPSGYQETQYF. DNA for the CDR3: TGTGCCAGTATGCCTAGCGGGTACCAAGAGACCCAGTACTTC.

This clonotype showed up just a few times. The CDR3 loop reads CASSERRGSTDTQYF. CDR3 nucleotides: TGTGCCAGTAGTGAAAGGCGGGGGTCTACAGATACGCAGTATTTT. V gene TRBV19 combines with J gene TRBJ2-3; 7 bases match TRBD2. With 5 bases clipped from V and 3 bases from J, the junction kept 8 bases outside the gene matches. This CDR3 is 15 amino acids long. In germline, CDR1 is LNHDA, CDR2 SQIVND (reference sequence).

The V and J genes are TRBV4-3 and TRBJ2-6, with D hard to call. This CDR3 comprises 13 residues. CDR1 and CDR2 (germline): LGHNA, YSLEER. V was pared by 1 base and J by 12 bases, with 10 bases between. The CDR3 loop reads CASSQVYPGVLTF. CDR3 in DNA: TGCGCCAGCAGCCAAGTGTACCCCGGCGTCCTGACTTTC.

This clonotype was detected ten times or more. The gene calls are TRBV7-2 and TRBJ2-7, with D perhaps TRBD1 or TRBD2 (5 bases each). Per germline, CDR1 SGHTA and CDR2 FQGNSA. This CDR3 contains 16 residues. Trimming removed 5 bases from V and 2 bases from J, with 19 bases in between. DNA for the CDR3: TGTGCCAGCAGCCCTATTGGAGGACAAAAACCCTACGAGCAGTACTTC. Protein product: CASSPIGGQKPYEQYF.

The rearrangement links TRBV28 to TRBJ1-2; 10 positions agree with TRBD1. Germline values: CDR1 MDHEN, CDR2 SYDVKM. The junction had 7 bases not matched to a gene; V was cut back by 5 bases and J by 4 bases. The CDR3 consists of 15 residues. This CDR3 reads CASSPGQGLFYGYTF. The CDR3, as DNA: TGTGCCAGCAGTCCGGGACAGGGGCTTTTCTATGGCTACACCTTC.